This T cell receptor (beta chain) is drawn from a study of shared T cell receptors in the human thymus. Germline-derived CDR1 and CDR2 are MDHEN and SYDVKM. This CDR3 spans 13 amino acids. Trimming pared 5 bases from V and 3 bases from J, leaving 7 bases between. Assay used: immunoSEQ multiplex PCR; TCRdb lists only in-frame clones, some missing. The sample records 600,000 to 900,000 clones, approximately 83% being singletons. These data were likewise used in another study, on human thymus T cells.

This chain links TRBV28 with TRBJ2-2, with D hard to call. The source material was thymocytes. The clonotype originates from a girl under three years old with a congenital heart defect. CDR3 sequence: CASSPGYTGELFF. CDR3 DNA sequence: TGTGCCAGCAGTCCAGGATACACCGGGGAGCTGTTTTTT.